This T cell receptor beta chain is drawn from a study of T-cell reconstitution after alpha-beta-depleted transplantation in children. Unique molecular identifiers were incorporated during preparation of the TCRbeta library. TCRdb used MiXCR to reprocess the PCR reads, holding one entry per CDR3 protein. The sample has approximately 640,000 distinct CDR3 sequences, roughly 15% seen once. The table lists this clonotype with many counts. The CDR3 spans 15 residues. The V end lost 5 bases, the J end lost 4 bases, and 15 bases lay between the germline ends. From germline, CDR1 is SGHAT and CDR2 FQNNGV. The origin of this receptor is a human donor who donated a stem cell graft to a child with acute myeloid leukemia. The source material was PBMCs from the stem cell graft donor, sampled from the stem cell graft. J is TRBJ1-5 and V is TRBV11-2; D may be TRBD1 (5 bases). CDR3 bases: TGTGCCAGCAGCGAACACGGGGGAGGTAATCAGCCCCAGCATTTT. Translated, it gives CASSEHGGGNQPQHF.